One and the same sample provided the 18 T cell receptor beta chains below, sequenced in a study of siplizumab effects on memory and regulatory T cells. TCRdb's table, derived via immunoSEQ multiplex PCR, lists solely in-frame clones and lacks some. This sample has some 64,000 clones; 79% occur once, and the top ten carry 0.35% to 0.5%. Sequencing was carried out using memory CD4+ T cells sorted from blood. These receptors originate from a human donor in good health.

CDR3 DNA sequence: TGCGCCAGCAGCCAAGATTACAACACAGATACGCAGTATTTT. Protein product: CASSQDYNTDTQYF. This chain joins TRBV4-3 and TRBJ2-3; unclear D gene. This CDR3 is built from 14 residues. Germline CDR1 reads LGHNA; CDR2 reads YSLEER. V was cut by 0 bases and J by 2 bases, with 6 bases left in between.

This sequence joins TRBV18 and TRBJ2-1; D remains unclear. There are 16 residues in the CDR3. Deletions cut 3 bases from V and 5 bases from J, with 17 bases between. Germline CDR1 is KGHSH and CDR2 is LQKENI. The CDR3 region has the DNA TGTGCCAGCTCACCCGCCGTGTCACTGCACGACAATGAGCAGTTCTTC. Encoded protein: CASSPAVSLHDNEQFF.

This sequence joins TRBV28 and TRBJ2-7; 8 bases agree with TRBD2. V trimming: 7 bases; J trimming: 3 bases; junction bases outside the gene matches: 11. The CDR3 has 15 residues. Per germline, CDR1 MDHEN and CDR2 SYDVKM. The CDR3, as DNA: TGTGCCAGCACCTCCCCAGCGGGGGACCGCTACGAGCAGTACTTC. The encoded protein is CASTSPAGDRYEQYF. Supplemented by reference TRBV28 and TRBJ2-7, the full variable domain reads DVKVTQSSRYLVKRTGEKVFLECVQDMDHENMFWYRQDPGLGLRLIYFSYDVKMKEKGDIPEGYSVSREKKERFSLILESASTNQTSMYLCASTSPAGDRYEQYFGPGTRLTVT.

This chain joins TRBV25-1 and TRBJ1-1; the D is unclear. The germline gives CDR1 MGHDK, CDR2 SYGVNS. This CDR3 contains 14 residues. The V and J ends lost 6 bases and 0 bases respectively, with 11 bases between them. CDR3 sequence (DNA): TGTGCCAGCAGCCGGCACAACATGAACACTGAAGCTTTCTTT. Protein product: CASSRHNMNTEAFF.

This clone appeared a few times. CDR3 nucleotides: TGTGCCAGCAGCCGTAAGCCCCAGCATTTT. Translation gives CASSRKPQHF. This chain links TRBV5-4 with TRBJ1-5; D remains unclear. The CDR3 is 10 residues long. Trimming shortened V by 4 bases and J by 8 bases, and 4 bases separated the two germline ends. The V gene's germline CDR1 is SGHNT and CDR2 YYREEE (reference sequence).

This clone is judged medium-sized (0.01 to 0.1%). The CDR3 here is CASSAGTSEKTQYF. For the CDR3, the DNA is TGTGCCAGCAGCGCCGGGACTAGCGAAAAGACCCAGTACTTC. The V and J genes are TRBV7-9 and TRBJ2-5, with 10 bases matching TRBD2. CDR1 SEHNR and CDR2 FQNEAQ come from the germline V gene (reference sequence). Germline trimming cut 5 bases from V and 6 bases from J; bases unmatched to any gene: 6. CDR3 size: 14 residues.

CDR3 loop: CASSRGPGLSYEQYF. The CDR3, as DNA: TGCGCCAGCAGCCGAGGTCCCGGGTTATCCTACGAGCAGTACTTC. The rearrangement joins TRBV4-1 to TRBJ2-7; D gene ambiguous. CDR1 is MGHRA, CDR2 YSYEKL, per germline. Trimming stripped 4 bases from V and 1 base from J, with 14 bases between. The CDR3 length is 15 residues.

The genes are TRBV5-1 and TRBJ2-1; 7 bases are a match to TRBD1. This CDR3 has 15 residues. Germline trimming cut 6 bases from V and 0 bases from J; bases unmatched to any gene: 6. Germline V gene data show CDR1 as SGHRS and CDR2 as YFSETQ. CDR3 amino acids: CASTLTGDSYNEQFF. The CDR3 nucleotides read TGCGCCAGCACCCTCACAGGGGACTCCTACAATGAGCAGTTCTTC.

The chain carries TRBV30 and TRBJ1-5; 7 bases agree with TRBD1. V dropped 5 bases and J dropped 6; count of bases not matched to a gene: 16. Germline-derived CDR1 and CDR2 are GTSNPN and SVGIG (reference sequence). The CDR3 spans 16 residues. CDR3 DNA: TGTGCCTGGCAGGAGGCGGACAGGCCCTTTTTTCAGCCCCAGCATTTT. This gives the protein CAWQEADRPFFQPQHF.

This clone turned up a few times. The genes are TRBV6-1 and TRBJ1-5; the match to TRBD1 covers 7 bases. Germline V gene sequence: CDR1 MNHNS, CDR2 SASEGT. Trimming removed 2 bases from V and 1 base from J; junction bases left unmatched: 5. The CDR3 covers 16 residues. This CDR3 is CASSEFGTESNQPQHF. CDR3 nucleotides: TGTGCCAGCAGTGAATTTGGGACAGAAAGCAATCAGCCCCAGCATTTT.

This chain uses TRBV7-2 with TRBJ2-7; 8 positions agree with TRBD2. V dropped 1 base and J dropped 4; count of bases not matched to a gene: 6. This CDR3 comprises 15 residues. Germline lookup yields CDR1 SGHTA and CDR2 FQGNSA. The CDR3 reads CASSLGAGGKYEQYF. The CDR3 nucleotides are TGTGCCAGCAGCTTAGGGGCGGGGGGCAAATACGAGCAGTACTTC.

This clone has only a few counts. V is TRBV2 and J is TRBJ2-1; 11 nucleotides match TRBD2. Germline CDR1 is SNHLY and CDR2 is FYNNEI. V shed 6 bases, J shed 2 bases, and the junction held 3 bases outside the gene matches. The CDR3 sequence is 15 residues long. In nucleotides, the CDR3 is TGTGCCAGCAGCGATAGCGGGGGGGCCTACAATGAGCAGTTCTTC. It is translated as CASSDSGGAYNEQFF.

The J gene is TRBJ1-5, the V gene TRBV6-6; D is undetermined. Germline loops: CDR1 MNHNY, CDR2 SVGAGI (reference sequence). The CDR3 is 14 amino acids. Trimming shortened V by 7 bases and J by 3 bases, and 13 bases separated the two germline ends. CDR3 in amino acids: CASNTGNFNQPQHF. The CDR3 DNA follows: TGTGCCAGCAATACGGGAAATTTCAATCAGCCCCAGCATTTT.

The rearrangement links TRBV6-7 to TRBJ2-2; 10 nucleotides agree with TRBD1. TRBV6-7 belongs to the ORF category, with a function that is uncertain. Trimming cost V 2 bases and J 4 bases; bases outside gene matches: 7. The CDR3 has 17 residues. CDR3 in DNA: TGTGCCAGCAGTTACGCGACAGGGGGCGTTATCACCGGGGAGCTGTTTTTT. Protein product: CASSYATGGVITGELFF.

This chain links TRBV11-3 with TRBJ2-5; no firm D call. The end of the DNA is better explained by TRBJ2-7, so the J call may be wrong. There are 15 residues in the CDR3. The germline gives CDR1 SGHNT, CDR2 YENEEA. DNA of the CDR3: TGTGCCAGCAGCTTCGGTACCGGCAGCTCCTACGAGCAGTACTTC. It encodes CASSFGTGSSYEQYF.

This chain links TRBV7-9 with TRBJ2-3, with D unclear. From germline, CDR1 is SEHNR and CDR2 FQNEAQ (reference sequence). The CDR3 contains 14 residues. Deletions cut 0 bases from V and 4 bases from J, with 8 bases between. The CDR3 nucleotides are TGTGCCAGCAGCTTAGCGAATGGGGCAGATACGCAGTATTTT. Protein sequence: CASSLANGADTQYF.

The chain couples TRBV5-6 to TRBJ2-1; D possibly corresponds to TRBD1 (6 bases). Per germline, CDR1 SGHDT and CDR2 YYEEEE. V was cut by 4 bases and J by 5 bases, with 16 bases left in between. The CDR3 has 15 amino acids. CDR3 DNA sequence: TGTGCCAGCAGCAGGCCAGGGGTACTAGACAATGAGCAGTTCTTC. Its protein product is CASSRPGVLDNEQFF.

The chain employs TRBV2 and TRBJ2-7; 8 bases are a match to TRBD1. CDR1 SNHLY and CDR2 FYNNEI come from the germline V gene. The CDR3 is made up of 13 amino acids. V shed 8 bases, J shed 4 bases, and the junction held 7 bases outside the gene matches. The CDR3 reads CASRATGGYEQYF. In nucleotides, the CDR3 is TGTGCCAGCCGGGCTACAGGGGGGTACGAGCAGTACTTC. The full variable domain, in which reference TRBV2 and TRBJ2-7 provide the parts outside the CDR3, is EPEVTQTPSHQVTQMGQEVILRCVPISNHLYFYWYRQILGQKVEFLVSFYNNEISEKSEIFDDQFSVERPDGSNFTLKIRSTKLEDSAMYFCASRATGGYEQYFGPGTRLTVT.